The next 15 T cell receptor beta chains were all read from a single sample in a study of response to subunit inactivated influenza vaccine. In TCRdb, the RT-PCR reads were re-called with MiXCR into one record per CDR3 protein. The top ten hold about 1.9% of the sample, which has about 520,000 distinct CDR3 sequences, approximately 24% seen once. The sequenced sample was CD4+ T cells sorted from PBMCs, obtained 5 days after vaccination. All receptors come from a man in his fifties or sixties who received an inactivated influenza vaccine.

The chain combines TRBV7-2 with TRBJ2-2, with a possible D match to TRBD1 (6 bases). V gave up 1 base and J gave up 7 bases, with 7 bases separating them. Germline CDR1 reads SGHTA; CDR2 reads FQGNSA. The CDR3 is made up of 13 amino acids. CDR3 amino acids: CASSLEGVGELFF. CDR3 DNA: TGTGCCAGCAGCTTAGAGGGGGTCGGGGAGCTGTTTTTT.

V is TRBV28 and J is TRBJ2-7; D remains ambiguous. The V gene's germline CDR1 is MDHEN and CDR2 SYDVKM. Trimming took 5 bases from V and 4 from J, leaving 9 bases between them. This CDR3 comprises 12 residues. The CDR3 DNA reads TGTGCCAGCAGTACCGTATGGTACGAGCAGTACTTC. It codes for CASSTVWYEQYF.

This clonotype has only a few counts. This chain connects TRBV20-1 to TRBJ1-5; D gene uncertain. This CDR3 region has 14 residues. Trimming removed 6 bases from V and 3 bases from J, with 15 bases in between. The germline CDR1 and CDR2 sequences are DFQATT and SNEGSKA (reference sequence). CDR3 bases: TGCAGTGCAACCTTCACGGCCGCCAATCAGCCCCAGCATTTT. This sequence encodes CSATFTAANQPQHF.

This clonotype was seen a handful of times. V is TRBV24-1 and J is TRBJ1-5; D remains unclear. CDR1 is KGHDR and CDR2 is SFDVKD in the germline V gene. The CDR3 sequence is 13 residues long. V was trimmed by 5 bases and J by 9 bases, leaving 13 bases between them. As DNA, the CDR3 is TGTGCCACCAGTGTCGCCGTCGCAGGGCCCCAGCATTTT. Its translation: CATSVAVAGPQHF.

This clonotype was picked up a small number of times. The chain's CDR3 is CASRQSDTQYF. CDR3 nucleotide sequence: TGTGCCAGCAGACAGTCAGATACGCAGTATTTT. The rearrangement joins TRBV7-2 to TRBJ2-3; D remains ambiguous. Looked up from germline, CDR1 is SGHTA and CDR2 is FQGNSA. The CDR3 covers 11 residues. V shed 6 bases and J shed 4 bases, with 5 bases lying between them.

The chain is built from TRBV20-1 and TRBJ2-1; 13 bases align to TRBD2. Germline lookup yields CDR1 DFQATT and CDR2 SNEGSKA (reference sequence). Trimming at V came to 5 bases and at J to 9 bases, leaving 16 bases not matched to a gene. The length of the CDR3 is 17 residues. The CDR3 here is CSASSTTGTSGKAEQFF. Written as DNA, the CDR3 is TGCAGTGCTTCCTCTACTACCGGGACTAGCGGGAAGGCTGAGCAGTTCTTC.

The genes are TRBV20-1 and TRBJ2-1, with 7 positions matching TRBD2. Trimming cost V 0 bases and J 7 bases; bases outside gene matches: 9. The CDR3 is 15 residues long. Germline lookup yields CDR1 DFQATT and CDR2 SNEGSKA (reference sequence). As DNA, the CDR3 is TGCAGTGCTAGAGATAGCGGGTCCTCCAAAAATGAGCAGTTCTTC. It is translated as CSARDSGSSKNEQFF.

In this sample, this clonotype turned up a few times. The genes are TRBV24-1 and TRBJ2-1, with 7 nucleotides matching TRBD2. V trimming: 7 bases; J trimming: 10 bases; junction bases outside the gene matches: 3. Germline V gene lookup returns CDR1 KGHDR and CDR2 SFDVKD. This CDR3 comprises 11 residues. CDR3 amino acids: CATSLAGEQFF. The CDR3 region has the DNA TGTGCCACCAGCTTAGCGGGCGAGCAGTTCTTC.

Only one count was recorded for this clonotype. The chain combines TRBV20-1 with TRBJ2-7; 10 bases match TRBD2. The germline CDR1 and CDR2 sequences are DFQATT and SNEGSKA (reference sequence). This CDR3 is built from 14 residues. V shed 8 bases, J shed 5 bases, and the junction held 12 bases outside the gene matches. The CDR3 sequence is CSHPRIAGGDEQYF. CDR3 DNA sequence: TGCAGTCATCCAAGAATAGCGGGAGGCGACGAGCAGTACTTC.

This chain uses TRBV20-1 with TRBJ1-6, with D maybe TRBD1 (6 bases). Trimming pared 5 bases from V and 7 bases from J, leaving 12 bases between. Germline V CDR1 and CDR2: DFQATT, SNEGSKA (reference sequence). The CDR3 has 13 residues. The CDR3 DNA follows: TGCAGTGCTGGGGGACATAGAAATTCACCCCTCCACTTT. Its protein product is CSAGGHRNSPLHF.

This clonotype was found a few times. The rearrangement uses TRBV12-3 or TRBV12-4 and TRBJ2-3, with D perhaps matching TRBD1 (5 bases). Trimming pared 6 bases from V and 2 bases from J, leaving 15 bases between. The CDR3 consists of 15 residues. This CDR3 reads CASREQDLYTDTQYF. CDR3 in DNA: TGTGCCAGCAGAGAACAGGATTTGTACACAGATACGCAGTATTTT.

CDR3 region: CSVEVHGKADTQYF. The CDR3 DNA follows: TGCAGCGTTGAAGTTCACGGGAAGGCAGATACGCAGTATTTT. The rearrangement joins TRBV29-1 to TRBJ2-3; maybe TRBD2 (5 bases). The V gene's germline CDR1 is SQVTM and CDR2 ANQGSEA. CDR3 length: 14 residues. V was clipped by 1 base and J by 4 bases, with 12 bases between them.

This clonotype was picked up a small number of times. The CDR3 is CASVRDRVQETQYF. In DNA form, the CDR3 reads TGTGCCAGCGTGAGGGACAGGGTCCAAGAGACCCAGTACTTC. The chain carries TRBV6-2 or TRBV6-3 and TRBJ2-5, with 9 bases fitting TRBD1. The V gene end was trimmed by 8 bases and the J gene end by 1 base; junction bases not matched to a gene: 5. This CDR3 region has 14 residues. Germline CDR1 MNHEY, CDR2 SVGEGT.

The rearrangement links TRBV7-2 to TRBJ2-5, with D possibly TRBD1 on 5 matching bases. This CDR3 is 15 amino acids long. CDR1 is SGHTA and CDR2 is FQGNSA in the germline V gene. The ends were cut back, 5 bases at V and 5 bases at J, with 18 bases in the middle. The CDR3 spells CASSPPSGRVETQYF. DNA for the CDR3: TGTGCCAGCAGCCCACCGTCGGGCAGGGTTGAGACCCAGTACTTC.

V and J are TRBV10-3 and TRBJ2-7, with 11 nucleotides matching TRBD1. The CDR3 totals 15 residues. The V and J ends lost 6 bases and 4 bases, in that order; junction bases with no gene match: 8. Germline values: CDR1 ENHRY, CDR2 SYGVKD. CDR3 DNA: TGTGCCATCAGCGCACCGGGACAGGGGGGATACGAGCAGTACTTC. Protein sequence: CAISAPGQGGYEQYF.